One sample yielded the 18 T cell receptor beta chains listed below, sequenced in a study of T-cell reconstitution after alpha-beta-depleted transplantation in children listed by TCRdb under 2016. According to the study, the label for this sample's treatment or condition signals: allogeneic hematopoietic cell transplantation with graft depleted of TCRalphabeta T cells and CD19 B cells. Libraries were prepared through PCR. The sample was run on an Illumina HiSeq 2500. Molecular barcoding was employed in the preparation of TCR libraries, with unique molecular identifiers being used to normalize TCRbeta repertoire quantification. TCRdb trimmed public reads at Q25 via fastp, called clones via MiXCR and kept in-frame beta chains. Rows are unified per CDR3 protein, each entry keeping the most common DNA and genes. This sample comprises more than 400,000 distinct CDR3 sequences, about an eighth of them detected only once. The ten biggest clones cover less than 15% of the sample.

This sample comprised PBMCs, mostly from graft donor cells, obtained 180 days after TCRalphabeta/CD19-depleted stem cell transplant. These receptors came from a female patient aged 2-9 years who had a stem cell transplant for aplastic anemia, so the T cells may come from the graft donor.

The V gene is TRBV5-1, the J gene TRBJ2-2; the D gene is possibly TRBD1 (6 bases). This CDR3 region has 16 residues. The germline CDR1 and CDR2 sequences are SGHRS and YFSETQ. V was pared by 1 base and J by 5 bases, with 15 bases between. In DNA form, the CDR3 reads TGCGCCAGCAGCTTGAACAGGGAATCGCGGACCGGGGAGCTGTTTTTT. Its protein is CASSLNRESRTGELFF.

This clonotype was found a few times. The chain joins TRBV28 to TRBJ2-7, with D possibly being TRBD1 or TRBD2 (5 bases each). Germline CDR1 reads MDHEN; CDR2 reads SYDVKM. The CDR3 has 14 amino acids. Trimming took off 6 bases at V and 3 bases at J, with 15 bases between the two ends. The CDR3 nucleotides read TGTGCCAGCAGCTCCGGGGCCGCGATCTACGAGCAGTACGTC. Translation: CASSSGAAIYEQYV.

The CDR3 region is CAWSVLGNEQFF. CDR3 bases: TGTGCCTGGAGTGTACTAGGGAATGAGCAGTTCTTC. The chain couples TRBV30 to TRBJ2-1; D might be TRBD2 (5 bases). V lost 0 bases and J lost 7, with 7 bases in between. The CDR3 covers 12 residues. Germline loops: CDR1 GTSNPN, CDR2 SVGIG (reference sequence).

This clonotype was observed a few times. The gene calls are TRBV6-1 and TRBJ2-7; perhaps TRBD1 as D (5 bases). The V gene lost 5 bases and the J gene lost 3 bases, with 14 bases spanning the gap. The CDR3 length is 14 residues. Germline V gives CDR1 MNHNS, CDR2 SASEGT. Written as DNA, the CDR3 is TGTGCCAGCAGTAAGAAACAGGAATTCTACGAGCAGTACGTC. Its translation is CASSKKQEFYEQYV.

The chain joins TRBV24-1 to TRBJ2-1; D is unclear. Trimming shortened V by 12 bases and J by 9 bases, and 11 bases separated the two germline ends. Germline V gives CDR1 KGHDR, CDR2 SFDVKD. The CDR3 consists of 10 residues. The CDR3 bases are TGTGCCCCCTTCCCGGGTGAGCAGTTCTTC. Protein sequence: CAPFPGEQFF.

This clonotype was recorded many times. The rearrangement joins TRBV5-1 to TRBJ2-2; 8 nucleotides align to TRBD2. Germline V gives CDR1 SGHRS, CDR2 YFSETQ. The CDR3 has 16 amino acids. V shed 0 bases, J shed 2 bases, and the junction held 3 bases outside the gene matches. The CDR3 sequence: CASSLDGRANTGELFF. DNA of the CDR3: TGCGCCAGCAGCTTGGACGGGAGGGCCAACACCGGGGAGCTGTTTTTT.

The chain joins TRBV5-1 to TRBJ2-1; 8 bases are a match to TRBD2. V lost 5 bases, J lost 0 bases, and 10 bases stayed unmatched. The CDR3 loop spans 17 amino acids. CDR1 SGHRS and CDR2 YFSETQ come from the germline V gene. The CDR3 reads CASRRAGDLSSYNEQFF. In DNA form, the CDR3 reads TGCGCCAGCAGAAGAGCGGGAGACTTGAGCTCCTACAATGAGCAGTTCTTC.

This clonotype was seen at least ten times. The J gene is TRBJ1-1, the V gene TRBV29-1, with a tentative D call TRBD1 (6 bases). This CDR3 contains 12 residues. Germline V gives CDR1 SQVTM, CDR2 ANQGSEA. V lost 6 bases to trimming and J lost 1 base, with 9 bases between them. The CDR3 protein is CSVQGRNTEAFF. The CDR3 nucleotides are TGCAGCGTGCAGGGGAGGAACACTGAAGCTTTCTTT.

This clonotype was found many times. The V and J genes are TRBV12-3 or TRBV12-4 and TRBJ2-3; 9 bases match TRBD2. CDR3 length: 18 amino acids. The junction had 14 bases not matched to a gene; V was cut back by 7 bases and J by 0 bases. The CDR3 loop is CASTPSVSGGPSTDTQYF. The CDR3 nucleotides read TGTGCCAGCACCCCTTCGGTGAGCGGGGGGCCTAGCACAGATACGCAGTATTTT.

This clonotype was counted between two and nine times. The chain is built from TRBV29-1 and TRBJ2-2, with D possibly matching TRBD1 (6 bases). Trimming shortened V by 4 bases and J by 0 bases, and 9 bases separated the two germline ends. The CDR3 totals 14 residues. Germline V gene sequence: CDR1 SQVTM, CDR2 ANQGSEA. CDR3 sequence reads: CSVGRGANTGELFF. DNA of the CDR3: TGCAGCGTTGGCAGGGGAGCGAACACCGGGGAGCTGTTTTTT.

Many counts were recorded for this clonotype. The genes are TRBV3-1 and TRBJ1-5, with D tentatively TRBD1 (6 bases). CDR1 and CDR2 from the germline V gene are LGHDT and YNNKEL (reference sequence). This CDR3 contains 13 residues. The ends were cut back, 3 bases at V and 9 bases at J, with 12 bases in the middle. This chain's CDR3 is CASSQIQGGPQHF. The CDR3 DNA is TGTGCCAGCAGCCAGATACAGGGTGGGCCCCAGCATTTT.

This clonotype was observed a few times. The gene calls are TRBV15 and TRBJ2-5; 13 bases fit TRBD2. V trimming: 7 bases; J trimming: 4 bases; junction bases outside the gene matches: 6. This CDR3 region has 15 residues. From germline, CDR1 is LNHNV and CDR2 YYDKDF (reference sequence). The CDR3 coding sequence is TGTGCCACCACTGAGACTAGCGGGAGGAGAGAGACCCAGTACTTC. Its translation is CATTETSGRRETQYF.

This clonotype was seen a few times. V usage is TRBV29-1 and J usage is TRBJ2-7; perhaps TRBD2 as D (5 bases). CDR3 length equals 13 residues. CDR1 SQVTM and CDR2 ANQGSEA come from the germline V gene. V was clipped by 6 bases and J by 3 bases, with 15 bases between them. The CDR3 spells CSVARAENYEQYF. For the CDR3, the DNA is TGCAGCGTGGCACGAGCGGAGAACTACGAGCAGTACTTC.

The V gene is TRBV12-3 or TRBV12-4, the J gene TRBJ2-2; 7 bases agree with TRBD1. V dropped 3 bases and J dropped 4; count of bases not matched to a gene: 2. The CDR3 covers 14 residues. The CDR3 loop reads CASSLSGGTGELFF. CDR3 coding DNA: TGTGCCAGCAGTTTGTCAGGGGGCACCGGGGAGCTGTTTTTT.

This clonotype was picked up many times. The chain uses TRBV12-3 or TRBV12-4 and TRBJ2-4; 7 nucleotides line up with TRBD1. CDR3 length equals 12 residues. V gave up 6 bases and J gave up 6 bases; unmatched junction bases: 2. For the CDR3, the DNA is TGTGCCAGCAGGCCAGGGGGAAACATTCAGTACTTC. As protein: CASRPGGNIQYF.

Notes on this clonotype: One end of the junction does not line up with germline, which may come from a read error. This sequence joins TRBV3-1 and TRBJ2-7, with D perhaps matching TRBD1 or TRBD2 (6 bases each). The CDR3 extends over 17 amino acids. CDR1 and CDR2 (germline): LGHDT, YNNKEL (reference sequence). CDR3 residues: CASCQGQRDGSSYEQYF. The CDR3 region has the DNA TGTGCCAGCTGCCAAGGACAGAGGGACGGGAGCTCCTACGAGCAGTACTTC.

This clonotype appeared many times. J is TRBJ2-6 and V is TRBV28, with D perhaps TRBD1 or TRBD2 (5 bases each). Looked up from germline, CDR1 is MDHEN and CDR2 is SYDVKM. The V end was cut by 8 bases, the J end by 1 base, with 15 bases between. CDR3 length: 16 amino acids. The CDR3 loop is CASGQGVWSGANVLTF. The CDR3 nucleotides are TGTGCCAGCGGGCAGGGAGTATGGTCTGGGGCCAACGTCCTGACTTTC. Complete variable domain (other parts from reference TRBV28 and TRBJ2-6): DVKVTQSSRYLVKRTGEKVFLECVQDMDHENMFWYRQDPGLGLRLIYFSYDVKMKEKGDIPEGYSVSREKKERFSLILESASTNQTSMYLCASGQGVWSGANVLTFGAGSRLTVL.

This clonotype was seen more than once but under ten times. The rearrangement uses TRBV18 and TRBJ2-5; TRBD2 is a possible D gene (5 bases). Germline CDR1 is KGHSH and CDR2 is LQKENI. This CDR3 contains 15 residues. V was cut by 0 bases and J by 4 bases, with 12 bases left in between. Here the CDR3 DNA reads TGTGCCAGCTCACCACCGTCTAGCCGAGGAGAGACCCAGTACTTC. Its translation: CASSPPSSRGETQYF. Combining the CDR3 with reference TRBV18 and TRBJ2-5 gives the whole variable domain NAGVMQNPRHLVRRRGQEARLRCSPMKGHSHVYWYRQLPEEGLKFMVYLQKENIIDESGMPKERFSAEFPKEGPSILRIQQVVRGDSAAYFCASSPPSSRGETQYFGPGTRLLVL.